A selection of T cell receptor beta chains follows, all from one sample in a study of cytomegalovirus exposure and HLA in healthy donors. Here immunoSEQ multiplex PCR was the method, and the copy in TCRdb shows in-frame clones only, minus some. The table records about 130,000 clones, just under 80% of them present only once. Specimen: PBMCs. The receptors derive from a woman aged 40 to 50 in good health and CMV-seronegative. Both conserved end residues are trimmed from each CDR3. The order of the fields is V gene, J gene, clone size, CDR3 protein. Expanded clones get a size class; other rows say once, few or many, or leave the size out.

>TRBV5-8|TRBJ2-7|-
ASSFGRGYEQY
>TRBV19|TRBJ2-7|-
ASSNRLAGGPGDEQY
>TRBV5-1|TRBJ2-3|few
ASSLGTGGPNTDTQY
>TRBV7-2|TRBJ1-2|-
ASSLQNYGYT
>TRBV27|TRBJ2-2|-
ASSLLETGSSGELF
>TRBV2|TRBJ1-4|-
ASNRQGADEKLF
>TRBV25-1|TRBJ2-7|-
ASSVPGLAGTYEQY
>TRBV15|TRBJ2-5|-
ATSSRTGARGETQY
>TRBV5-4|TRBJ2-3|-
ASSSAPGITDTQY
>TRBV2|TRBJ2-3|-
ASGADRAPSDTQY
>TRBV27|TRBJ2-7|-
ASRSSGTHYEQY
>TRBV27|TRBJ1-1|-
ASSLWGQGTEAF
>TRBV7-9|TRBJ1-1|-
ASSTTGGSHTEAF
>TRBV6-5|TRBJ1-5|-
ASRRQGHNQPQH
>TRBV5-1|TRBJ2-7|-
ASSPTSGGDLAYEQY
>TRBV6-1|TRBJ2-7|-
ASSGDTDLRKQY
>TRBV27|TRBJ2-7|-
ASSSLDSSYEQY
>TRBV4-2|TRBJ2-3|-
ASSQDPTTGGRRSTDTQY
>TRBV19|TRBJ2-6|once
ASTPGQGAAGANGLT
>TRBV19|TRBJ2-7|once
ASSVAGGGEQY
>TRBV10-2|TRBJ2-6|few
ASSDATGANGLT
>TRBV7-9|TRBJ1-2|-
ASSPRRGNYGYT
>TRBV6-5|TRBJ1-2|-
ATSERGYGYT
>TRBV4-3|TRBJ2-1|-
ASSQDGLAGVYNEQF
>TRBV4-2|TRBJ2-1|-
ASSQGWASGRSNEQF
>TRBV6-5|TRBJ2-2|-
ASSPGQGNTGELF
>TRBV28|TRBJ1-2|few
ASSLTGTGNYGYT
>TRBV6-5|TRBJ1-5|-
ASSEVGRGQPQH
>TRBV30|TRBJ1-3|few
AWEPGNGNTIY
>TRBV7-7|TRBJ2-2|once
ASSLGAGGILSGELF
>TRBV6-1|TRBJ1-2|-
ASSERGRGNYGYT
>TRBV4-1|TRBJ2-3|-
ASSQERLAGASFRDTQY
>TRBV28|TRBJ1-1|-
ASSLGVEVEAF
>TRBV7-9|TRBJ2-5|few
ASSNSNRGGETQY
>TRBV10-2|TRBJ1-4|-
ASSPGTGQGGKLF
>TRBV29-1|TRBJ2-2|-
SVAPRASGELF
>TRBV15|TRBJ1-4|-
ATSRVNNEKLF
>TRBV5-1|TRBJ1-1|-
ASSLAGGSWDTEAF
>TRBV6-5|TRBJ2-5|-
ASSYSRAEFRETQY
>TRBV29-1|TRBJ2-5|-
SVEKQGGETQY
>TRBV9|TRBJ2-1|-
ASSFSSVYNEQF
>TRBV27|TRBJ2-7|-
ASTSKDEQY
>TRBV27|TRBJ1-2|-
ASRQGGGYT
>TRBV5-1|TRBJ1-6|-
ASSIDRGPNSPLH
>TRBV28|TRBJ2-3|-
ASSPGTSGPQGSTDTQY
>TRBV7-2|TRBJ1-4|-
ASSSTGGGEKLF
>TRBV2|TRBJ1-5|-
ASSELSTHQPQH
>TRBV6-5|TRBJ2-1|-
ASSNSGRARNEQF
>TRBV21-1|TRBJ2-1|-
ASSNGTVLPSYNEQF